This T cell receptor beta chain was recovered during a study of OX40 agonist ivuxolimab in advanced cancers. The overall study: Three partial responders included one hepatocellular carcinoma patient and two cutaneous melanoma patients.

Sequenced by immunoSEQ multiplex PCR; TCRdb stores in-frame clones only, minus some. The repertoire has about 58,000 clones, 70% to 90% of them found once; the top ten carry roughly 2.8%. Germline V gene sequence: CDR1 SGHNT, CDR2 YYREEE (reference sequence). The length of the CDR3 is 14 residues. The ends lost 5 bases at V and 6 bases at J; junction bases unmatched: 5. This clone appeared once. The TCR was taken from an adult with an advanced solid tumor such as melanoma, head and neck, liver or kidney cancer. Sequences were derived from CD4+ or CD8+ T cells sorted from blood, sampled in a trial of the OX40 agonist ivuxolimab. The chain links TRBV5-4 to TRBJ2-1, with TRBD1 identical over 10 bases. CDR3 residues: CASRGDRGANEQFF. Here the CDR3 DNA reads TGTGCCAGCAGGGGGGACAGGGGCGCCAATGAGCAGTTCTTC.